These 2 T cell receptor beta chains share one sample of origin, sequenced in a study of blood T cell repertoires in COVID-19. Sequenced by immunoSEQ multiplex PCR; TCRdb stores in-frame clones only, minus some. The data hold a few hundred thousand clones, with 85% to 90% observed a single time. Source material: peripheral blood. The receptors come from a woman aged 40 to 50 with COVID-19, enrolled during active disease.

The J gene is TRBJ1-4, the V gene TRBV25-1, with D unclear. Trimming pared 3 bases from V and 3 bases from J, leaving 8 bases between. CDR1 MGHDK and CDR2 SYGVNS come from the germline V gene. The CDR3 is 14 amino acids. The CDR3, as DNA: TGTGCCAGCAGTGATATCACGGCTAATGAAAAACTGTTTTTT. It yields the protein CASSDITANEKLFF.

This clone has more than one count but fewer than ten. V gene TRBV28 combines with J gene TRBJ1-1, with 9 bases matching TRBD1. V lost 2 bases and J lost 4; bases outside the gene matches: 8. Germline CDR1 MDHEN, CDR2 SYDVKM. The CDR3 is 16 residues long. DNA for the CDR3: TGTGCCAGCAGTTTAGCCTACAGGGGGCCCCCCACTGAAGCTTTCTTT. This gives the protein CASSLAYRGPPTEAFF.